What follows are 13 T cell receptor beta chains derived from one specimen sequenced in a study of sequential checkpoint blockade in melanoma. Treatment in this sample: randomized to nivolumab then ipilimumab (arm A) or the reverse (arm B). Repertoires were generated with immunoSEQ multiplex PCR, while TCRdb's copy carries only in-frame clones and drops some. The sample lists about 13,000 clones; about 72% were seen once. The input for sequencing was CD8+ T cells sorted from blood (inferred from file names), taken from a patient given nivolumab and ipilimumab in sequence. Receptors were obtained from a human patient with melanoma. Some clones in this sample may be carry-over from other donors' samples.

This chain uses TRBV15 with TRBJ1-2; D perhaps matches TRBD1 (5 bases). The V end lost 6 bases, the J end lost 0 bases, and 17 bases lay between the germline ends. CDR3 length: 16 amino acids. The germline CDR1 and CDR2 sequences are LNHNV and YYDKDF (reference sequence). In DNA, the CDR3 is TGTGCCACCAGTTATCAAAGACAGAGCCCTAACTATGGCTACACCTTC. It specifies CATSYQRQSPNYGYTF.

In this sample, this clone is medium-sized. The CDR3 sequence is CASSLSPDSSYEQYF. The CDR3 nucleotides are TGTGCCAGCAGTTTATCCCCGGACAGCTCCTACGAGCAGTACTTC. The V call is TRBV28, the J call TRBJ2-7; D perhaps matches TRBD1 (6 bases). The germline V and J ends were trimmed by 1 base and 0 bases, with 10 bases remaining between them. CDR3 length: 15 residues. CDR1 is MDHEN and CDR2 is SYDVKM in the germline V gene.

The chain recombines TRBV4-3 with TRBJ2-7; 9 nucleotides match TRBD1. Germline loops: CDR1 LGHNA, CDR2 YSLEER. J lost 3 bases, V lost 2 bases, and 5 bases had no gene match. The CDR3 totals 15 residues. Here the CDR3 reads CASSQLPGQGYEQYF. CDR3 bases: TGCGCCAGCAGCCAATTACCGGGACAGGGCTACGAGCAGTACTTC.

A single count supports this clone. The CDR3 coding sequence is TGTGCCAGCAGGAGGGGGACTACGAACACCGGGGAGCTGTTTTTT. Translation: CASRRGTTNTGELFF. The rearrangement uses TRBV6-1 and TRBJ2-2, with a possible D match to TRBD2 (7 bases). The CDR3 runs to 15 residues. Per the germline V gene, CDR1 is MNHNS and CDR2 is SASEGT. Trimming removed 6 bases at V and 0 bases at J, with 11 bases between.

The chain has TRBV11-2 and TRBJ2-2; 9 bases map to TRBD1. Germline-derived CDR1 and CDR2 are SGHAT and FQNNGV. The junction had 14 bases not matched to a gene; V was cut back by 5 bases and J by 7 bases. This CDR3 is 17 amino acids long. CDR3 in DNA: TGTGCCAGCAGCCACGAGGCCGGGACAGGGCCCTACGGGGAGCTGTTTTTT. It is translated as CASSHEAGTGPYGELFF.

The chain combines TRBV9 with TRBJ1-1; the D is unclear. V shed 1 base and J shed 4 bases, with 11 bases lying between them. CDR1 is SGDLS and CDR2 is YYNGEE in the germline V gene. This CDR3 has 14 amino acids. The CDR3 DNA is TGTGCCAGCAGCGTATTAGAGAAAACCACTGAAGCTTTCTTT. Protein product: CASSVLEKTTEAFF.

The chain employs TRBV27 and TRBJ1-2; D gene uncertain. CDR1 and CDR2 (germline): MNHEY, SMNVEV (reference sequence). V was cut by 5 bases and J by 2 bases, with 18 bases left in between. The CDR3 contains 16 residues. The CDR3 DNA is TGTGCCAGCAGTCCCGGGGTAGATAAGGCCAACTATGGCTACACCTTC. Encoded protein: CASSPGVDKANYGYTF.

Concerning this clone: Sequence at one end of the junction differs from germline and may be a read error. The rearrangement joins TRBV7-2 to TRBJ2-2; TRBD1 agrees at 9 bases. CDR3 length: 17 amino acids. Per germline, CDR1 SGHTA and CDR2 FQGNSA. The CDR3 DNA follows: TGCGCCAGCAGCCAAGATCACAGGGGGCTTTCCACCGGGGAGCTGTTTTTT. It yields the protein CASSQDHRGLSTGELFF.

The chain uses TRBV4-1 and TRBJ2-7, with TRBD1 identical over 7 bases. The length of the CDR3 is 13 residues. Germline V gene data show CDR1 as MGHRA and CDR2 as YSYEKL. V gave up 1 base and J gave up 6 bases; unmatched junction bases: 3. For the CDR3, the DNA is TGCGCCAGCAGCCAAGGAAACAGGGGCGAGCAGTACTTC. Translated, it gives CASSQGNRGEQYF.

This chain uses TRBV5-1 with TRBJ1-1; tentatively, D is TRBD1 (5 bases). V was shortened by 2 bases and J by 5 bases, with 10 bases between the two germline ends. This CDR3 comprises 13 residues. Germline CDR1 and CDR2: SGHRS and YFSETQ. CDR3 in amino acids: CASSFAGGTEAFF. CDR3 DNA sequence: TGCGCCAGCAGCTTCGCGGGGGGAACTGAAGCTTTCTTT.

This chain connects TRBV7-9 to TRBJ1-1; a possible D gene is TRBD1 (5 bases). Trimming took off 5 bases at V and 3 bases at J, with 10 bases between the two ends. This CDR3 is built from 13 residues. Per the germline V gene, CDR1 is SEHNR and CDR2 is FQNEAQ (reference sequence). The CDR3 spells CASSPEGDTEAFF. Written as DNA, the CDR3 is TGTGCCAGCAGCCCAGAAGGGGACACTGAAGCTTTCTTT.

This chain joins TRBV27 and TRBJ1-3; D unclear. This CDR3 region has 14 residues. The germline gives CDR1 MNHEY, CDR2 SMNVEV (reference sequence). Between the trimmed V and J ends, which lost 4 bases and 5 bases, there was a span of 12 bases. CDR3 sequence: CASSSGRLRNTIYF. In DNA form, the CDR3 reads TGTGCCAGCAGTTCCGGGAGACTTAGAAACACCATATATTTT.

The chain recombines TRBV5-1 with TRBJ2-7; 7 bases match TRBD1. Germline V CDR1 and CDR2: SGHRS, YFSETQ. J gave up 2 bases and V 5 bases, and 19 bases lay outside the gene matches. The CDR3 has 18 residues. For the CDR3, the DNA is TGCGCCAGCAGTTTGAGACCAGGGGGATCATATTTGGCCTACGAGCAGTACTTC. Its protein product is CASSLRPGGSYLAYEQYF.